This T cell receptor (beta chain) was recovered during a study of spatial heterogeneity in lung cancer. At the level of the study: Fewer alpha-chain than beta-chain sequences were consistently detected. Study-level points and caveats: Whereas they appeared in blood less at follow-up, ubiquitous expanded tumor TCRs appeared there more at resection.

This clonotype has ten or more counts. The antigen is not known. One end of the junction fails to match germline, which may point to a read error. Time point here: sample taken at primary tumor resection. Unsorted tumor, nontumor lung tissue or cryopreserved PBMC supplied the whole RNA. A unique molecular identifier was carried by every single TCR cDNA molecule. TCRdb processed the 5' RACE reads anew with MiXCR; each CDR3 protein has one entry. Among about 41,000 distinct CDR3 sequences listed, about 10% were seen once. This TCR came from a female donor with early-stage non-small cell lung cancer. The source material was PBMCs, sampled at surgery.

This CDR3 reads CASSNRQSVSGNTIYF. The DNA for the CDR3 is TGTGCTAGCAGCAACCGACAGTCCGTCTCTGGAAACACCATATATTTT. The V call is TRBV7-7, the J call TRBJ1-3, with D tentatively TRBD1 (5 bases). From germline, CDR1 is SSHAT and CDR2 FNYEAQ (reference sequence). The CDR3 is made up of 16 amino acids.